These 28 T cell receptor beta chains were all obtained from the same sample, sequenced in a study of T cell changes during pregnancy in multiple sclerosis. Clones were read by immunoSEQ multiplex PCR, and TCRdb kept only the in-frame ones, dropping some. Of some 97,000 clones in the sample, approximately 90% were seen once. This sample comprised peripheral blood, obtained after pregnancy. Source of these receptors: a female donor with multiple sclerosis, enrolled in a pregnancy study.

Worth noting for this clone: Other DNA sequences in this sample translate to the same CDR3. The rearrangement joins TRBV27 to TRBJ1-2; 10 bases map to TRBD1. The V gene's germline CDR1 is MNHEY and CDR2 SMNVEV (reference sequence). Losses at the gene ends were 6 bases for V and 2 bases for J; bases not matched to a gene: 3. This CDR3 contains 14 residues. CDR3 region: CASSRTGGNYGYTF. The CDR3 DNA reads TGTGCCAGCAGCAGGACAGGGGGAAACTATGGCTACACCTTC.

The rearrangement links TRBV6-5 to TRBJ1-1; 7 nucleotides match TRBD1. V dropped 6 bases and J dropped 6; count of bases not matched to a gene: 4. CDR3 length: 12 amino acids. Germline-derived CDR1 and CDR2 are MNHEY and SVGAGI. Here the CDR3 DNA reads TGTGCCAGCAGCAGAACAGGGGCTGAAGCTTTCTTT. This translates into CASSRTGAEAFF.

The J gene is TRBJ2-1, the V gene TRBV5-8; 7 nucleotides agree with TRBD2. CDR1 is SGHTS, CDR2 YDEGEE, per germline. The CDR3 spans 15 residues. V lost 4 bases to trimming and J lost 1 base; unmatched junction nucleotides: 5. The CDR3 loop reads CASSPGLGSYNEQFF. The DNA of the CDR3 is TGTGCCAGCAGCCCAGGACTAGGGTCCTACAATGAGCAGTTCTTC.

This chain uses TRBV29-1 with TRBJ2-1; no clear D gene. CDR3 size: 14 residues. Germline-derived CDR1 and CDR2 are SQVTM and ANQGSEA. V lost 6 bases and J 6 bases, leaving 18 bases between the germline ends. The CDR3 sequence is CSVQRGTTRNEQFF. For the CDR3, the DNA is TGCAGCGTCCAACGAGGAACGACCCGCAATGAGCAGTTCTTC.

The CDR3 is CASGLSSTGRYEQYF. The CDR3 DNA reads as TGTGCTAGTGGTTTGTCATCGACAGGGAGGTACGAGCAGTACTTC. The chain employs TRBV12-5 and TRBJ2-7, with D possibly matching TRBD1 (7 bases). Trimming shortened V by 2 bases and J by 4 bases, and 15 bases separated the two germline ends. The CDR3 runs to 15 residues. The germline gives CDR1 LGHNT, CDR2 FRNRAP.

This sequence joins TRBV15 and TRBJ1-1; D is perhaps TRBD1 (6 bases). V lost 6 bases to trimming and J lost 5 bases, with 13 bases between them. Germline loops: CDR1 LNHNV, CDR2 YYDKDF (reference sequence). This CDR3 region has 13 residues. Here the CDR3 DNA reads TGTGCCACCAGTATCGAGGGGGGGACTGAAGCTTTCTTT. It translates to CATSIEGGTEAFF.

This sequence joins TRBV6-1 and TRBJ2-3, with TRBD1 matching over 7 bases. Germline CDR1 is MNHNS and CDR2 is SASEGT. The CDR3 spans 18 residues. V shed 3 bases, J shed 0 bases, and the junction held 12 bases outside the gene matches. Here the CDR3 reads CASSDSATGLSSTDTQYF. The CDR3 nucleotides read TGTGCCAGCAGTGATTCTGCGACAGGGTTATCAAGCACAGATACGCAGTATTTT.

This clone appeared a single time. The chain carries TRBV28 and TRBJ2-6; 7 positions match TRBD1. The CDR3 is 16 residues long. V dropped 3 bases and J dropped 0; count of bases not matched to a gene: 2. Per germline, CDR1 MDHEN and CDR2 SYDVKM. CDR3 region: CASSFRDSSGANVLTF. The CDR3 DNA is TGTGCCAGCAGTTTCCGGGACAGCTCTGGGGCCAACGTCCTGACTTTC. The full variable domain, rest sourced from reference TRBV28 and TRBJ2-6, is DVKVTQSSRYLVKRTGEKVFLECVQDMDHENMFWYRQDPGLGLRLIYFSYDVKMKEKGDIPEGYSVSREKKERFSLILESASTNQTSMYLCASSFRDSSGANVLTFGAGSRLTVL.

The count of this clone is one. The chain couples TRBV7-3 to TRBJ2-7; TRBD2 aligns across 10 bases. This CDR3 spans 16 amino acids. Germline V gives CDR1 SGHTA, CDR2 FQGTGA. V shed 6 bases, J shed 6 bases, and the junction held 14 bases outside the gene matches. CDR3 protein: CASSSPLAGVLTEQYF. CDR3 bases: TGTGCCAGCAGTTCCCCCCTAGCGGGAGTCTTAACCGAGCAGTACTTC.

CDR3 DNA sequence: TGTGCCAGCAGCCCAAGACAGGGGGGGAGTAATTCACCCCTCCACTTT. Translation gives CASSPRQGGSNSPLHF. The rearrangement links TRBV7-2 to TRBJ1-6, with TRBD1 identical over 9 bases. The V gene's germline CDR1 is SGHTA and CDR2 FQGNSA. V was pared by 5 bases and J by 6 bases, with 8 bases of the junction left unmatched. CDR3 length equals 16 residues.

The genes are TRBV9 and TRBJ2-1; D may be TRBD1 (6 bases). Germline V gene data show CDR1 as SGDLS and CDR2 as YYNGEE. The CDR3 is 19 amino acids. The V end was cut by 4 bases, the J end by 0 bases, with 23 bases between. The CDR3 DNA is TGTGCCAGCAGCACCGCCGGGACACGGTACTCCCGCTCCTACAATGAGCAGTTCTTC. Encoded protein: CASSTAGTRYSRSYNEQFF.

On this clone: The sample carries other DNA sequences with the same CDR3. The chain couples TRBV27 to TRBJ1-2; 10 bases map to TRBD1. The germline gives CDR1 MNHEY, CDR2 SMNVEV (reference sequence). The CDR3 spans 13 residues. The trim removed 5 bases at V and 5 bases at J, leaving 2 bases unmatched. Here the CDR3 DNA reads TGTGCCAGCAGTCGGGACAGGGGTTATGGCTACACCTTC. This codes for CASSRDRGYGYTF.

The chain joins TRBV30 to TRBJ2-7; 7 bases are shared with TRBD1. V was pared by 0 bases and J by 4 bases, with 12 bases of the junction left unmatched. CDR1 is GTSNPN, CDR2 SVGIG, per germline (reference sequence). There are 16 residues in the CDR3. CDR3 sequence: CAWSVLRQGIVYEQYF. In DNA form, the CDR3 reads TGTGCCTGGAGTGTATTGAGACAGGGTATTGTTTACGAGCAGTACTTC.

The CDR3 here is CASSFEGGWGYTF. The CDR3 DNA follows: TGTGCCAGCAGCTTTGAGGGTGGTTGGGGCTACACCTTC. The rearrangement links TRBV7-6 to TRBJ1-2; unclear D gene. Germline CDR1 reads SGHVS; CDR2 reads FNYEAQ. CDR3 length equals 13 residues. Trimming took off 3 bases at V and 8 bases at J, with 13 bases between the two ends.

This sequence joins TRBV23-1 and TRBJ1-6; D is perhaps TRBD1 (6 bases). TRBV23-1 is treated as an ORF (open reading frame) with a function not yet certain. The CDR3 is 14 amino acids. Trimming removed 11 bases at V and 11 bases at J, with 22 bases between. The CDR3 spells CAEKTGGKRAPLHF. The CDR3 DNA sequence: TGCGCCGAGAAGACAGGTGGGAAAAGGGCACCCCTCCACTTT.

The V and J genes are TRBV5-4 and TRBJ2-1, with 9 bases identical to TRBD2. The CDR3 runs to 16 residues. Germline V gives CDR1 SGHNT, CDR2 YYREEE (reference sequence). V dropped 2 bases and J dropped 8; count of bases not matched to a gene: 11. CDR3 nucleotide sequence: TGTGCCAGCAGCTTCAAGGTAGCGGGGGCGTTGGATGAGCAGTTCTTC. It codes for CASSFKVAGALDEQFF.

The V gene is TRBV7-6, the J gene TRBJ2-1; 9 bases map to TRBD1. The CDR3 has 15 amino acids. From germline, CDR1 is SGHVS and CDR2 FNYEAQ. Germline trimming cut 2 bases from V and 4 bases from J; bases unmatched to any gene: 3. In nucleotides, the CDR3 is TGTGCCAGCAGCTTATCCGGACAGGGGTACAATGAGCAGTTCTTC. Translation: CASSLSGQGYNEQFF.

CDR3 amino acids: CASSSLAGGEAFF. The CDR3 DNA reads as TGTGCCAGCAGCTCGTTGGCGGGGGGCGAAGCTTTCTTT. V gene TRBV6-6 combines with J gene TRBJ1-1; D is perhaps TRBD1 (6 bases). The CDR3 is 13 residues long. Germline V lookup: CDR1 MNHNY, CDR2 SVGAGI (reference sequence). The V end lost 6 bases, the J end lost 8 bases, and 16 bases lay between the germline ends.

The chain links TRBV6-5 to TRBJ2-7; 7 positions match TRBD1. This CDR3 has 15 residues. With 0 bases clipped from V and 4 bases from J, the junction kept 6 bases outside the gene matches. Germline CDR1 reads MNHEY; CDR2 reads SVGAGI. As DNA, the CDR3 is TGTGCCAGCAGTTACTCATGGGACAGTACTTACGAGCAGTACTTC. Residues: CASSYSWDSTYEQYF.

This clone was counted once. The chain recombines TRBV6-6 with TRBJ2-4; 11 bases match TRBD1. The CDR3 spans 15 residues. Germline V CDR1 and CDR2: MNHNY, SVGAGI (reference sequence). V lost 5 bases, J lost 7 bases, and 7 bases stayed unmatched. The CDR3 loop is CASSDRDRGFNIQYF. The CDR3 DNA follows: TGTGCCAGCAGTGACCGGGACAGGGGGTTTAACATTCAGTACTTC.

The chain uses TRBV7-9 and TRBJ2-3; 13 bases are a match to TRBD2. Germline trimming cut 5 bases from V and 4 bases from J; bases unmatched to any gene: 3. Germline V lookup: CDR1 SEHNR, CDR2 FQNEAQ (reference sequence). The CDR3 covers 15 residues. DNA of the CDR3: TGTGCCAGCAGCCGACTAGCGGGAGGTGCAGATACGCAGTATTTT. As protein: CASSRLAGGADTQYF.

The chain is built from TRBV19 and TRBJ2-1; TRBD2 agrees at 9 bases. The CDR3 is 16 amino acids. Germline assignment: CDR1 LNHDA and CDR2 SQIVND (reference sequence). With V trimmed by 4 bases and J by 9 bases, 13 bases remained unmatched. The CDR3: CASSSQYSGSKSEQFF. CDR3 DNA sequence: TGTGCCAGTAGTAGCCAATATAGCGGGAGCAAGAGTGAGCAGTTCTTC.

This clone was counted once. This chain uses TRBV5-1 with TRBJ2-3; 15 bases line up with TRBD2. V was pared by 4 bases and J by 6 bases, with 6 bases of the junction left unmatched. The CDR3 length is 16 residues. Per germline, CDR1 SGHRS and CDR2 YFSETQ. The CDR3 DNA sequence: TGCGCCAGCAGCACAGGACTAGCGGGGGGGCCGGATACGCAGTATTTT. It encodes CASSTGLAGGPDTQYF.

V usage is TRBV7-8 and J usage is TRBJ2-1; TRBD2 aligns across 7 bases. V dropped 1 base and J dropped 10; count of bases not matched to a gene: 7. The V gene's germline CDR1 is SGHVS and CDR2 FQNEAQ. The CDR3 loop spans 14 amino acids. The CDR3, as DNA: TGTGCCAGCAGCTTAGATCTAGCGGTTAAGGAGCAGTTCTTC. Amino acid sequence: CASSLDLAVKEQFF.

The V and J genes are TRBV7-9 and TRBJ2-3, with a weak D call TRBD1 (6 bases). Per germline, CDR1 SEHNR and CDR2 FQNEAQ (reference sequence). CDR3 length equals 14 residues. Between the trimmed V and J ends, which lost 5 bases and 2 bases, there was a span of 11 bases. The chain's CDR3 is CASSHREFTDTQYF. DNA for the CDR3: TGTGCCAGCAGCCACAGGGAATTCACAGATACGCAGTATTTT. Complete variable domain (other parts from reference TRBV7-9 and TRBJ2-3): DTGVSQNPRHKITKRGQNVTFRCDPISEHNRLYWYRQTLGQGPEFLTYFQNEAQLEKSRLLSDRFSAERPKGSFSTLEIQRTEQGDSAMYLCASSHREFTDTQYFGPGTRLTVL.

The count of this clone is one. This chain joins TRBV7-2 and TRBJ2-7; no clear D. Germline V CDR1 and CDR2: SGHTA, FQGNSA. Trimming removed 1 base from V and 0 bases from J, with 7 bases in between. The CDR3 length is 14 residues. CDR3 in amino acids: CASSLVSDSYEQYF. CDR3 DNA: TGTGCCAGCAGCTTAGTTTCAGACTCCTACGAGCAGTACTTC.

This clone appeared a single time. V usage is TRBV29-1 and J usage is TRBJ2-1; weak D call: TRBD2 (5 bases). CDR3 length: 12 residues. Trimming took 7 bases from V and 8 from J, leaving 15 bases between them. Germline CDR1 is SQVTM and CDR2 is ANQGSEA. This chain's CDR3 is CSGLAPGDEQFF. The CDR3 DNA reads as TGCAGCGGGCTAGCTCCAGGCGATGAGCAGTTCTTC.

The V call is TRBV18, the J call TRBJ2-2; D is perhaps TRBD2 (5 bases). Trimming cost V 0 bases and J 5 bases, with 13 bases left between them. The CDR3 has 16 residues. Germline V CDR1 and CDR2: KGHSH, LQKENI. The CDR3 protein is CASSPPVLAVTGELFF. CDR3 in DNA: TGTGCCAGCTCACCACCGGTTCTAGCAGTGACCGGGGAGCTGTTTTTT. The full variable domain, with the rest looked up from reference TRBV18 and TRBJ2-2, is NAGVMQNPRHLVRRRGQEARLRCSPMKGHSHVYWYRQLPEEGLKFMVYLQKENIIDESGMPKERFSAEFPKEGPSILRIQQVVRGDSAAYFCASSPPVLAVTGELFFGEGSRLTVL.